A selection of T cell receptor beta chains follows, all from one sample in a study of blood T cell repertoires in COVID-19. TCRdb's copy holds only in-frame clones and misses some; the assay was immunoSEQ multiplex PCR. The table shows about 40,000 clones, with roughly 88% occurring only once. Sequencing was done on a sample of peripheral blood. Receptors were obtained from a woman in her 70s with acute or convalescent COVID-19. Each CDR3 is given with its conserved first and last residue. Fields, in order: D gene, V gene, clone size, CDR3 length, J gene, CDR3 DNA, CDR3 protein. The D gene is left open where the match is weak. Clone size appears in some rows only: once, few, many, or a class for an expanded clone.

D gene: TRBD2; V gene: TRBV4-1; clone size: .; CDR3 length: 17; J gene: TRBJ2-3; CDR3 DNA: TGCGCCAGCAGCCAAGAGGAAAGGGCGGGAGTACGAGATACGCAGTATTTT; CDR3 protein: CASSQEERAGVRDTQYF
D gene: TRBD1; V gene: TRBV6-2/TRBV6-3; clone size: .; CDR3 length: 14; J gene: TRBJ1-2; CDR3 DNA: TGTGCCAGCAGTTCGGGACAGGGGGCGTTTGGCTACACCTTC; CDR3 protein: CASSSGQGAFGYTF
D gene: TRBD2; V gene: TRBV7-2; clone size: .; CDR3 length: 15; J gene: TRBJ2-1; CDR3 DNA: TGTGCCAGCCGTTTAGCGGGGGGCTCCTACAATGAGCAGTTCTTC; CDR3 protein: CASRLAGGSYNEQFF
D gene: TRBD1; V gene: TRBV18; clone size: .; CDR3 length: 12; J gene: TRBJ1-2; CDR3 DNA: TGTGCCAGCTCACCCGGGGACAGTGGCTACACCTTC; CDR3 protein: CASSPGDSGYTF
D gene: .; V gene: TRBV19; clone size: .; CDR3 length: 13; J gene: TRBJ1-5; CDR3 DNA: TGTGCCAGTAGAAGGCAGGAGGATCAGCCCCAGCATTTT; CDR3 protein: CASRRQEDQPQHF
D gene: TRBD1; V gene: TRBV13; clone size: few; CDR3 length: 14; J gene: TRBJ2-3; CDR3 DNA: TGTGCCAGCAGCTCCGGGACAGTGGGAGATACGCAGTATTTT; CDR3 protein: CASSSGTVGDTQYF
D gene: .; V gene: TRBV7-3; clone size: .; CDR3 length: 13; J gene: TRBJ1-1; CDR3 DNA: TGTGCCAGCAGCACCTTCGAGACAGGACGGGCTTTCTTT; CDR3 protein: CASSTFETGRAFF
D gene: .; V gene: TRBV7-9; clone size: .; CDR3 length: 15; J gene: TRBJ1-6; CDR3 DNA: TGTGCCAGCAGTGACTCTGGGGCGTATAATTCACCCCTCCACTTT; CDR3 protein: CASSDSGAYNSPLHF
D gene: TRBD1; V gene: TRBV30; clone size: .; CDR3 length: 16; J gene: TRBJ1-5; CDR3 DNA: TGTGCCTGGAGTGAAACCGGGACAGGTTTCAATCAGCCCCAGCATTTT; CDR3 protein: CAWSETGTGFNQPQHF
D gene: .; V gene: TRBV28; clone size: .; CDR3 length: 14; J gene: TRBJ1-1; CDR3 DNA: TGTGCCAGCAGGACCCAGACAGGAAACACTGAAGCTTTCTTT; CDR3 protein: CASRTQTGNTEAFF
D gene: TRBD2; V gene: TRBV18; clone size: .; CDR3 length: 13; J gene: TRBJ2-1; CDR3 DNA: TGTGCCAGCTCACCAGAGACTAGCAGTGAGCAGTTCTTC; CDR3 protein: CASSPETSSEQFF
D gene: TRBD2; V gene: TRBV7-3; clone size: .; CDR3 length: 14; J gene: TRBJ2-1; CDR3 DNA: TGTGCCAGCAGCACGACTAGCGCCGACAATGAGCAGTTCTTC; CDR3 protein: CASSTTSADNEQFF
D gene: TRBD2; V gene: TRBV10-2; clone size: .; CDR3 length: 16; J gene: TRBJ2-1; CDR3 DNA: TGCGCCAGCGCGGGGGAGACGGGAGGCCGCTACAATGAGCAGTTCTTC; CDR3 protein: CASAGETGGRYNEQFF
D gene: .; V gene: TRBV6-2/TRBV6-3; clone size: .; CDR3 length: 14; J gene: TRBJ2-2; CDR3 DNA: TGTGCCAGCAGTTTTACTAGGACCACCGGGGAGCTGTTTTTT; CDR3 protein: CASSFTRTTGELFF
D gene: .; V gene: TRBV18; clone size: .; CDR3 length: 13; J gene: TRBJ1-1; CDR3 DNA: TGTGCCAGCTCAAAGGGACAGAACACTGAAGCTTTCTTT; CDR3 protein: CASSKGQNTEAFF
D gene: .; V gene: TRBV7-9; clone size: .; CDR3 length: 15; J gene: TRBJ2-5; CDR3 DNA: TGTGCCAGCAGCTTAGCCAGGCTACTCGAAGAGACCCAGTACTTC; CDR3 protein: CASSLARLLEETQYF
D gene: .; V gene: TRBV7-2; clone size: .; CDR3 length: 13; J gene: TRBJ1-5; CDR3 DNA: TGTGCCAGCAGCCCGGGGGGTTATCAGCCCCAGCATTTT; CDR3 protein: CASSPGGYQPQHF
D gene: .; V gene: TRBV5-5; clone size: .; CDR3 length: 15; J gene: TRBJ2-3; CDR3 DNA: TGTGCCAGCAGCGTACAGAGATACGACACAGATACGCAGTATTTT; CDR3 protein: CASSVQRYDTDTQYF
D gene: TRBD1; V gene: TRBV4-3; clone size: .; CDR3 length: 15; J gene: TRBJ1-2; CDR3 DNA: TGCGCCAGCAGCCAAGATGGGACAGCAAACTATGGCTACACCTTC; CDR3 protein: CASSQDGTANYGYTF
D gene: TRBD2; V gene: TRBV12-3/TRBV12-4; clone size: .; CDR3 length: 13; J gene: TRBJ2-1; CDR3 DNA: TGTGCCAGCAGACTAGCGGGGACGAATGAGCAGTTCTTC; CDR3 protein: CASRLAGTNEQFF
D gene: .; V gene: TRBV19; clone size: .; CDR3 length: 13; J gene: TRBJ2-3; CDR3 DNA: TGTGCCAGTAGTATAGACCACAGAGATACGCAGTATTTT; CDR3 protein: CASSIDHRDTQYF
D gene: TRBD2; V gene: TRBV10-3; clone size: .; CDR3 length: 15; J gene: TRBJ2-1; CDR3 DNA: TGTGCCATCACCCGTAATAGCGGGGCCTACAATGAGCAGTTCTTC; CDR3 protein: CAITRNSGAYNEQFF
D gene: TRBD1; V gene: TRBV19; clone size: once; CDR3 length: 14; J gene: TRBJ2-3; CDR3 DNA: TGTGCCAGTTCCAGGACAGGGGGCCCAGATACGCAGTATTTT; CDR3 protein: CASSRTGGPDTQYF
D gene: TRBD2; V gene: TRBV7-3; clone size: .; CDR3 length: 16; J gene: TRBJ2-1; CDR3 DNA: TGTGCCAGCAGCTTAACCCCTAGCGGGAGCTACAATGAGCAGTTCTTC; CDR3 protein: CASSLTPSGSYNEQFF
D gene: .; V gene: TRBV7-7; clone size: .; CDR3 length: 16; J gene: TRBJ2-5; CDR3 DNA: TGTGCCAGCAGCTCAGGATGGACAGAAGAACAAGAGACCCAGTACTTC; CDR3 protein: CASSSGWTEEQETQYF
D gene: TRBD1; V gene: TRBV10-2; clone size: .; CDR3 length: 14; J gene: TRBJ1-3; CDR3 DNA: TGCGCCAGCACGAGGGGGCTCGATGGAAACACCATATATTTT; CDR3 protein: CASTRGLDGNTIYF
D gene: .; V gene: TRBV12-5; clone size: .; CDR3 length: 20; J gene: TRBJ1-2; CDR3 DNA: TGTGCTAGTGGTTTGGCCCTACAGGGAGCAGGTTCGCCCACTCACTATGGCTACACCTTC; CDR3 protein: CASGLALQGAGSPTHYGYTF
D gene: .; V gene: TRBV5-8; clone size: .; CDR3 length: 14; J gene: TRBJ2-5; CDR3 DNA: TGTGCCAGCAGCTTGGAACCAGCGTTGGAGACCCAGTACTTC; CDR3 protein: CASSLEPALETQYF
D gene: TRBD2; V gene: TRBV18; clone size: .; CDR3 length: 15; J gene: TRBJ2-1; CDR3 DNA: TGTGCCAGCTCACCTAGCGGGAGCTCCTACAATGAGCAGTTCTTC; CDR3 protein: CASSPSGSSYNEQFF
D gene: .; V gene: TRBV15; clone size: .; CDR3 length: 17; J gene: TRBJ1-5; CDR3 DNA: TGTGCCACCAGCAGAGATAAGGGGAGGACTAGCAATCAGCCCCAGCATTTT; CDR3 protein: CATSRDKGRTSNQPQHF
D gene: .; V gene: TRBV27; clone size: .; CDR3 length: 14; J gene: TRBJ2-1; CDR3 DNA: TGTGCCAGCAGTTTTCTAGCTGGAGACAATGAGCAGTTCTTC; CDR3 protein: CASSFLAGDNEQFF
D gene: TRBD1; V gene: TRBV6-2/TRBV6-3; clone size: .; CDR3 length: 14; J gene: TRBJ1-6; CDR3 DNA: TGTGCCAGCAGTACCGGGACAGAAAATTCACCCCTCCACTTT; CDR3 protein: CASSTGTENSPLHF
D gene: .; V gene: TRBV9; clone size: .; CDR3 length: 14; J gene: TRBJ2-2; CDR3 DNA: TGTGCCAGCAGCGCCCCGGCGAACACCGGGGAGCTGTTTTTT; CDR3 protein: CASSAPANTGELFF
D gene: TRBD1; V gene: TRBV11-3; clone size: .; CDR3 length: 15; J gene: TRBJ1-1; CDR3 DNA: TGTGCCAGCAGCGTAGGACAGGGTTTGAACACTGAAGCTTTCTTT; CDR3 protein: CASSVGQGLNTEAFF
D gene: .; V gene: TRBV6-5; clone size: .; CDR3 length: 14; J gene: TRBJ2-2; CDR3 DNA: TGTGCCAGCGCTATGGACAGCCGCACCGGGGAGCTGTTTTTT; CDR3 protein: CASAMDSRTGELFF
D gene: .; V gene: TRBV6-5; clone size: .; CDR3 length: 15; J gene: TRBJ1-1; CDR3 DNA: TGTGCCAGCAGTTACTCTGGGGACATGAACACTGAAGCTTTCTTT; CDR3 protein: CASSYSGDMNTEAFF
D gene: TRBD2; V gene: TRBV5-4; clone size: .; CDR3 length: 16; J gene: TRBJ2-5; CDR3 DNA: TGTGCCAGCAGGGGTCGGCAGGCGGGAGTAGGAGAGACCCAGTACTTC; CDR3 protein: CASRGRQAGVGETQYF
D gene: .; V gene: TRBV19; clone size: .; CDR3 length: 16; J gene: TRBJ1-6; CDR3 DNA: TGTGCCAGTACCGGAGACCGAGGCTCCTATAATTCACCCCTCCACTTT; CDR3 protein: CASTGDRGSYNSPLHF
D gene: .; V gene: TRBV19; clone size: .; CDR3 length: 16; J gene: TRBJ2-6; CDR3 DNA: TGTGCCAGTAGTAAGTTAAGGGGATCTGGGGCCAACGTCCTGACTTTC; CDR3 protein: CASSKLRGSGANVLTF
D gene: .; V gene: TRBV9; clone size: .; CDR3 length: 15; J gene: TRBJ2-1; CDR3 DNA: TGTGCCAGCAGCGTAGGAGCGGCCTCCTACAATGAGCAGTTCTTC; CDR3 protein: CASSVGAASYNEQFF
D gene: TRBD1; V gene: TRBV2; clone size: once; CDR3 length: 13; J gene: TRBJ2-1; CDR3 DNA: TGTGCCAGCAGCGACAGGGGAGACAATGAGCAGTTCTTC; CDR3 protein: CASSDRGDNEQFF
D gene: TRBD1; V gene: TRBV7-9; clone size: few; CDR3 length: 18; J gene: TRBJ1-1; CDR3 DNA: TGTGCCAGCAGCCTATATGGTACCGGGACAGGTAGCCAATTTGAAGCTTTCTTT; CDR3 protein: CASSLYGTGTGSQFEAFF
D gene: .; V gene: TRBV6-6; clone size: .; CDR3 length: 16; J gene: TRBJ1-3; CDR3 DNA: TGTGCCAGCAGTTACTCCGACAGAATCTCTGGAAACACCATATATTTT; CDR3 protein: CASSYSDRISGNTIYF
D gene: TRBD2; V gene: TRBV10-3; clone size: .; CDR3 length: 15; J gene: TRBJ2-1; CDR3 DNA: TGTGCCATCAGTGAGGGTCTAGCGGGTCGTAATGAGCAGTTCTTC; CDR3 protein: CAISEGLAGRNEQFF
D gene: .; V gene: TRBV7-6; clone size: .; CDR3 length: 20; J gene: TRBJ2-3; CDR3 DNA: TGTGCCAGCAGCTGGAGCGACTGGGGGGATTATTACAACAGCACAGATACGCAGTATTTT; CDR3 protein: CASSWSDWGDYYNSTDTQYF
D gene: .; V gene: TRBV6-5; clone size: .; CDR3 length: 12; J gene: TRBJ1-1; CDR3 DNA: TGTGCCAGCAGTTACGGAGGGTATGAAGCTTTCTTT; CDR3 protein: CASSYGGYEAFF
D gene: .; V gene: TRBV12-3/TRBV12-4; clone size: .; CDR3 length: 12; J gene: TRBJ2-1; CDR3 DNA: TGTGCCAGCAGTCTGACAACTAGTCGGGAGTTCTTC; CDR3 protein: CASSLTTSREFF
D gene: TRBD2; V gene: TRBV18; clone size: .; CDR3 length: 15; J gene: TRBJ2-5; CDR3 DNA: TGTGCCAGCTCACCTCAGCGGGAGGTTGTAGAGACCCAGTACTTC; CDR3 protein: CASSPQREVVETQYF
D gene: TRBD1; V gene: TRBV6-2/TRBV6-3; clone size: .; CDR3 length: 12; J gene: TRBJ1-5; CDR3 DNA: TGTGCCAGCAGCCGTGACAGGGGTCGATTCAATTTT; CDR3 protein: CASSRDRGRFNF
D gene: .; V gene: TRBV10-3; clone size: .; CDR3 length: 15; J gene: TRBJ2-1; CDR3 DNA: TGTGCCATCAGTGAAGGTAGCGGATATTACAATGAGCAGTTCTTC; CDR3 protein: CAISEGSGYYNEQFF
D gene: .; V gene: TRBV5-1; clone size: once; CDR3 length: 16; J gene: TRBJ2-3; CDR3 DNA: TGCGCCAGCAGTAACGCTGGGAGGAAAAGCACAGATACGCAGTATTTT; CDR3 protein: CASSNAGRKSTDTQYF
D gene: TRBD1; V gene: TRBV10-3; clone size: .; CDR3 length: 13; J gene: TRBJ1-2; CDR3 DNA: TGTGCCATCAGCCTCACAGGGGTATTAGGCTACACCTTC; CDR3 protein: CAISLTGVLGYTF